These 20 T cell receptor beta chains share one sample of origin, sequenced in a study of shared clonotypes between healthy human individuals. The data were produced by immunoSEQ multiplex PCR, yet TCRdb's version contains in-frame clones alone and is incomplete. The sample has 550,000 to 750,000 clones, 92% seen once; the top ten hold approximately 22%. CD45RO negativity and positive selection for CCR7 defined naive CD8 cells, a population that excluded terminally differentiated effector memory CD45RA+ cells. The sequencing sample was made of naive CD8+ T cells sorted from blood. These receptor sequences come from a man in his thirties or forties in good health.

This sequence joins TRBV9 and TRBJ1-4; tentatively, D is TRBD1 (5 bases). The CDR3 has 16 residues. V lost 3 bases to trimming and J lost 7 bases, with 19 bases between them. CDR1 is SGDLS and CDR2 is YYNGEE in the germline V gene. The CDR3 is CASSASNRGFGEKLFF. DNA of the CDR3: TGTGCCAGCAGCGCCTCTAACCGGGGGTTTGGTGAAAAACTGTTTTTT.

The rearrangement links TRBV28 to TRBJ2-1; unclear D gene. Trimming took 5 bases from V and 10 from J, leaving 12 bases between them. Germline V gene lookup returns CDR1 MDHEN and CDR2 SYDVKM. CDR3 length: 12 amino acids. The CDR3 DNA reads TGTGCCAGCAGTCTAGGGTGGACGGAGCAGTTCTTC. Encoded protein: CASSLGWTEQFF.

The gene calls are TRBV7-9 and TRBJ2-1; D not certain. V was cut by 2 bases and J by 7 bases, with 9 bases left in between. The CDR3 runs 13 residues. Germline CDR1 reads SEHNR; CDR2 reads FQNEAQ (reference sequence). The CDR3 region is CASSLLPLNEQFF. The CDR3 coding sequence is TGTGCCAGCAGCTTACTCCCTTTAAATGAGCAGTTCTTC.

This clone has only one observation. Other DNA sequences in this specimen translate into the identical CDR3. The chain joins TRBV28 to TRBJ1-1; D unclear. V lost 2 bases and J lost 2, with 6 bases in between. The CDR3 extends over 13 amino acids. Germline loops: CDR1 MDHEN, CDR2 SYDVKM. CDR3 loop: CASSLKGNTEAFF. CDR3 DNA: TGTGCCAGCAGTTTAAAGGGTAACACTGAAGCTTTCTTT. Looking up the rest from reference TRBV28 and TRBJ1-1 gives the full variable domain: DVKVTQSSRYLVKRTGEKVFLECVQDMDHENMFWYRQDPGLGLRLIYFSYDVKMKEKGDIPEGYSVSREKKERFSLILESASTNQTSMYLCASSLKGNTEAFFGQGTRLTVV.

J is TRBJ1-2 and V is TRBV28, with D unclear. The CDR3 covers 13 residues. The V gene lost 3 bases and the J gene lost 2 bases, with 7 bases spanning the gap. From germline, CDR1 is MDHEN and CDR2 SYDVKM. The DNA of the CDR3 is TGTGCCAGCAGTTTCCGAGGGAACTATGGCTACACCTTC. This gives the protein CASSFRGNYGYTF.

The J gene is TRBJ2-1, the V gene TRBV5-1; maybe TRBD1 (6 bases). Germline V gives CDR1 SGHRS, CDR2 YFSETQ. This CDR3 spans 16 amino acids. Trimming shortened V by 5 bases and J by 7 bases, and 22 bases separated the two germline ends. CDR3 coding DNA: TGCGCCAGCAGTCCCCGCGGACAGAAGAGGGGGAATGAGCAGTTCTTC. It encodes CASSPRGQKRGNEQFF.

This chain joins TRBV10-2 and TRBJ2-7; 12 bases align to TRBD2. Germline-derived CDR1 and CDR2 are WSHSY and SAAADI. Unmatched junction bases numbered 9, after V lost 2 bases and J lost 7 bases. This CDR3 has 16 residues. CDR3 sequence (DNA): TGCGCCAGCAGTGAGGAAGGACTAGCGGGGCACTTGGAGCAGTACTTC. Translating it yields CASSEEGLAGHLEQYF.

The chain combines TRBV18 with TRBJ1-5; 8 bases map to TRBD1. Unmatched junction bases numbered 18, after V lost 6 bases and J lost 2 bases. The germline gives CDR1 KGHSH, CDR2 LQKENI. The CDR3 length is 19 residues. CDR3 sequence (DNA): TGTGCCAGCTCCCGAGGGCAGGGGGCGTCTATTTACGGCAATCAGCCCCAGCATTTT. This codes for CASSRGQGASIYGNQPQHF.

The CDR3 nucleotides are TGTGCCAGCAGTCCACATACAGGGGTTTATTCCGACGAGCAGTACTTC. This sequence encodes CASSPHTGVYSDEQYF. The genes are TRBV28 and TRBJ2-7, with TRBD1 identical over 7 bases. CDR1 is MDHEN and CDR2 is SYDVKM in the germline V gene. V lost 5 bases and J lost 5; bases outside the gene matches: 15. CDR3 size: 16 residues.

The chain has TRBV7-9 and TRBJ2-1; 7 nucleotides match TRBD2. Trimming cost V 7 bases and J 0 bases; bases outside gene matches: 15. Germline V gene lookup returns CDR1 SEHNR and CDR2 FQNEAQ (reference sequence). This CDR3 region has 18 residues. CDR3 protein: CASTGVWRSGDSYNEQFF. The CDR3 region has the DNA TGTGCCAGCACCGGCGTATGGCGGAGCGGGGACTCCTACAATGAGCAGTTCTTC.

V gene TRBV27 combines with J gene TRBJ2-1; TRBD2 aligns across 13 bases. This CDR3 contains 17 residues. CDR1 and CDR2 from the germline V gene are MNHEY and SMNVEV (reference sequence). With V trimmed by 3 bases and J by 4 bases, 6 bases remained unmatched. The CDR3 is CASSLGLAGLGYNEQFF. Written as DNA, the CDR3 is TGTGCCAGCAGTTTGGGACTAGCGGGATTGGGATACAATGAGCAGTTCTTC.

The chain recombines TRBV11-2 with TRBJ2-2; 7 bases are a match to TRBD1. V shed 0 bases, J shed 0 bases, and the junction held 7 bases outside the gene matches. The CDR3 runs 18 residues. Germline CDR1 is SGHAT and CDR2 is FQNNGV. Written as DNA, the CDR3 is TGTGCCAGCAGCTTAGACTATGCGGACAGGCCGAACACCGGGGAGCTGTTTTTT. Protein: CASSLDYADRPNTGELFF.

Here the CDR3 DNA reads TGTGCCAGCAGCTTGTCGGTGGTCGGAAGTGAGTTCTTC. Encoded protein: CASSLSVVGSEFF. The J gene is TRBJ2-1, the V gene TRBV5-4; D is uncertain. The germline V and J ends were trimmed by 1 base and 14 bases, with 16 bases remaining between them. Germline values: CDR1 SGHNT, CDR2 YYREEE (reference sequence). This CDR3 spans 13 amino acids. The whole variable domain, filled in from reference TRBV5-4 and TRBJ2-1, reads ETGVTQSPTHLIKTRGQQVTLRCSSQSGHNTVSWYQQALGQGPQFIFQYYREEENGRGNFPPRFSGLQFPNYSSELNVNALELDDSALYLCASSLSVVGSEFFGPGTRLTVL.

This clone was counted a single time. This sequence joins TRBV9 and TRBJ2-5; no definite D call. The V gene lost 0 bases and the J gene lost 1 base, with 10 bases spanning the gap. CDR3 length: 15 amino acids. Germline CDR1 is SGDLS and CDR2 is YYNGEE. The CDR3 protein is CASSVGDWTQETQYF. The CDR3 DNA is TGTGCCAGCAGCGTAGGCGACTGGACCCAAGAGACCCAGTACTTC.

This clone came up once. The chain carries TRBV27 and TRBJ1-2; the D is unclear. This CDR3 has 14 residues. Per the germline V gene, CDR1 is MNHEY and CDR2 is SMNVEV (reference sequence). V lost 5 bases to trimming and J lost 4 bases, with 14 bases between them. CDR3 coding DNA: TGTGCCAGCAGTACTGCGGGTCTTAGCTATGGCTACACCTTC. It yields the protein CASSTAGLSYGYTF.

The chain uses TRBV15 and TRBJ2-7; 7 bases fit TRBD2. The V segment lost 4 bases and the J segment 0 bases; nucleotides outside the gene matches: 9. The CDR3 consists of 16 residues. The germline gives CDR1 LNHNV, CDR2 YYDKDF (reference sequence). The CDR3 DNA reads TGTGCCACCAGCATCGTGCCTAGCGGAAGCTCCTACGAGCAGTACTTC. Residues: CATSIVPSGSSYEQYF.

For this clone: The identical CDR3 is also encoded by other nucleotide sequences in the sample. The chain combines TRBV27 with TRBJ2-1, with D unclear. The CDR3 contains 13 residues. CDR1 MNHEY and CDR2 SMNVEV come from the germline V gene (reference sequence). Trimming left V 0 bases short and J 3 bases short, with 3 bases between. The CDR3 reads CASSLSNYNEQFF. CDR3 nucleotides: TGTGCCAGCAGTTTATCTAACTACAATGAGCAGTTCTTC.

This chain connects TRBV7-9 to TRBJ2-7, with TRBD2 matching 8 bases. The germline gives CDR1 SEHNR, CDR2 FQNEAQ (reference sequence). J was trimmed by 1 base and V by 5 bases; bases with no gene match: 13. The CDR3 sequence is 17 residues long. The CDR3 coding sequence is TGTGCCAGCAGCGCCCGACTAGCGTCTAACAGGTCCTACGAGCAGTACTTC. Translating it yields CASSARLASNRSYEQYF.

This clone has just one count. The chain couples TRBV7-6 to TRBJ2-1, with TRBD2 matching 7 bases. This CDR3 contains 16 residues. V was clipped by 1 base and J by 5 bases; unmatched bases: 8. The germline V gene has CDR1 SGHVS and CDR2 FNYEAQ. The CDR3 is CASSLESAGADNEQFF. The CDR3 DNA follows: TGTGCCAGCAGCTTAGAGTCGGCGGGAGCCGACAATGAGCAGTTCTTC.

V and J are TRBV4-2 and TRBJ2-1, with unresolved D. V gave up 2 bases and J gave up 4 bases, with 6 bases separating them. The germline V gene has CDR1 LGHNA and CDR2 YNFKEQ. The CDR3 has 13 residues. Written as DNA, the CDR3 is TGTGCCAGCAGCCAATCCTCTTACAATGAGCAGTTCTTC. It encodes CASSQSSYNEQFF.